The 5 T cell receptor beta chains below were found in one sample sequenced in a study of radiation and T cells in renal cell carcinoma. TCRdb keeps only in-frame clones here, not all; method: immunoSEQ multiplex PCR. Among 150,000 to 200,000 clones listed, 88% were seen once. Described time point: blood 4 weeks post-SBRT, at nephrectomy. Treatment denoted: 15 Gy SBRT to primary tumor, nephrectomy 4 weeks later. The source was blood, collected from a patient whose treatment included radiotherapy and nephrectomy. All receptors derive from a woman aged 50 to 60 with renal cell carcinoma.

This clone is a singleton in its sample. The chain is built from TRBV5-1 and TRBJ2-5, with D perhaps TRBD2 (6 bases). V was trimmed by 6 bases and J by 5 bases, leaving 17 bases between them. Germline loops: CDR1 SGHRS, CDR2 YFSETQ. The CDR3 has 14 amino acids. Here the CDR3 reads CASTKGASEETQYF. Here the CDR3 DNA reads TGCGCCAGCACCAAAGGGGCTAGCGAGGAGACCCAGTACTTC.

V and J are TRBV7-2 and TRBJ2-3; D ambiguous. Between the trimmed V and J ends, which lost 5 bases and 5 bases, there was a span of 17 bases. This CDR3 is built from 15 residues. From germline, CDR1 is SGHTA and CDR2 FQGNSA. The CDR3 DNA is TGTGCCAGCAGCCCCCGGGCCGAGGCCATAGATACGCAGTATTTT. It encodes CASSPRAEAIDTQYF.

This sequence joins TRBV6-1 and TRBJ2-5; TRBD1 is a possible D gene (6 bases). The CDR3 contains 15 residues. CDR1 MNHNS and CDR2 SASEGT come from the germline V gene. V lost 5 bases and J 1 base, leaving 14 bases between the germline ends. The CDR3 is CASSQTQGTQETQYF. The CDR3 DNA sequence: TGTGCCAGCAGTCAGACACAGGGAACCCAAGAGACCCAGTACTTC.

This clone was detected only once. The V and J genes are TRBV7-3 and TRBJ2-5; D unresolved. This CDR3 is built from 14 residues. Germline V gives CDR1 SGHTA, CDR2 FQGTGA. The V end lost 5 bases, the J end lost 4 bases, and 14 bases lay between the germline ends. CDR3 coding DNA: TGTGCCAGCAGCCCGGGTTTCTCCCGAGAGACCCAGTACTTC. Residues: CASSPGFSRETQYF.

This chain connects TRBV5-4 to TRBJ2-1; a possible D gene is TRBD2 (5 bases). This CDR3 spans 15 amino acids. Germline lookup yields CDR1 SGHNT and CDR2 YYREEE (reference sequence). Trimming took off 4 bases at V and 1 base at J, with 12 bases between the two ends. The CDR3 loop is CASSGERASYNEQFF. In DNA, the CDR3 is TGTGCCAGCAGCGGGGAGAGGGCTTCCTACAATGAGCAGTTCTTC.